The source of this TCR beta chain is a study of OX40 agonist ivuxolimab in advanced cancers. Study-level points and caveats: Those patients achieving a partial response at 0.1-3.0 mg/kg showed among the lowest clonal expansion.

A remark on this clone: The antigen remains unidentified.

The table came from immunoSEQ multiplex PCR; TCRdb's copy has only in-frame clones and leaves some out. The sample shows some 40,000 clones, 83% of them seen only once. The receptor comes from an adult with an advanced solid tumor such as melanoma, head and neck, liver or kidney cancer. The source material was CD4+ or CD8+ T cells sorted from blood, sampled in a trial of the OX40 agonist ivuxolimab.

In DNA form, the CDR3 reads TGTGCCAGCAGTTTCAACAGCAACGAAGCTTTCTTT. Amino acids: CASSFNSNEAFF. This chain uses TRBV28 with TRBJ1-1; D gene ambiguous. This CDR3 spans 12 amino acids. CDR1 MDHEN and CDR2 SYDVKM come from the germline V gene. V dropped 3 bases and J dropped 8 bases, with 10 bases sitting between them.